Given below is one T cell receptor (beta chain) in context. The antigen is undetermined. Other DNA sequences in this specimen translate into the identical CDR3. The source of the sample is a study of cytomegalovirus exposure and HLA in healthy donors. General observations from the study: Cytomegalovirus status was reportedly diagnosed by the classifier with high specificity and sensitivity. The study put 150 to 200 TCR beta chains on its list as cytomegalovirus-associated. It was found in a later analysis that first-cohort TCR clusters tended to co-occur in the 100 to 150 validation repertoires.

The CDR3 is 14 residues long. CDR1 is SGHNT and CDR2 is YYREEE in the germline V gene (reference sequence). V lost 0 bases to trimming and J lost 2 bases; unmatched junction nucleotides: 1. Clones were read by immunoSEQ multiplex PCR, and TCRdb kept only the in-frame ones, dropping some. The table records 250,000 to 300,000 clones, 90% of them present only once. The chain links TRBV5-4 to TRBJ2-7, with TRBD1 matching 8 bases. The TCR originated in a woman aged 18-29 years in good health and CMV-seronegative. The sample comprised PBMCs. The CDR3: CASSLDRGTYEQYF. In DNA, the CDR3 is TGTGCCAGCAGCTTGGACAGGGGGACCTACGAGCAGTACTTC.